What follows are 6 T cell receptor beta chains derived from one specimen sequenced in a study of blood T cell repertoires in COVID-19. Data came from immunoSEQ multiplex PCR; TCRdb stores just in-frame clones and leaves some out. The data contain over 200,000 clones, around four fifths of them seen just once; the ten biggest clones take up about 8.1%. Specimen: peripheral blood. The receptors were sampled from a woman aged 45-60 years with acute or convalescent COVID-19.

CDR3 residues: CSAPGSRGRARDTQYF. The DNA for the CDR3 is TGCAGCGCACCTGGGAGCCGCGGGAGGGCCCGAGATACGCAGTATTTT. V is TRBV29-1 and J is TRBJ2-3, with 9 bases matching TRBD2. The germline V gene has CDR1 SQVTM and CDR2 ANQGSEA. J lost 5 bases, V lost 7 bases, and 16 bases had no gene match. This CDR3 region has 16 residues.

The J gene is TRBJ2-7, the V gene TRBV7-9; the D is unclear. Trimming shortened V by 2 bases and J by 0 bases, and 11 bases separated the two germline ends. Germline assignment: CDR1 SEHNR and CDR2 FQNEAQ (reference sequence). CDR3 length: 15 residues. CDR3 DNA: TGTGCCAGCAGCTTAATGCAGGCCCTCTCCTACGAGCAGTACTTC. Protein product: CASSLMQALSYEQYF.

This clone was seen only a few times. The chain links TRBV9 to TRBJ2-7; D is possibly TRBD2 (5 bases). CDR3 length: 14 residues. Trimming removed 0 bases from V and 4 bases from J, with 11 bases in between. Germline loops: CDR1 SGDLS, CDR2 YYNGEE. In DNA form, the CDR3 reads TGTGCCAGCAGCGTAGCCCAACTAGGGTACGAGCAGTACTTC. This translates into CASSVAQLGYEQYF.

The chain combines TRBV3-1 (or the pseudogene TRBV3-2) with TRBJ2-7, with TRBD2 identical over 10 bases. J was trimmed by 3 bases and V by 3 bases; bases with no gene match: 2. The CDR3 sequence is 14 residues long. The germline gives CDR1 LGHDT, CDR2 YNNKEL (reference sequence). Here the CDR3 reads CASSHSSGSYEQYF. CDR3 sequence (DNA): TGTGCCAGCAGCCATTCTAGCGGGAGCTACGAGCAGTACTTC.

The CDR3 is CASSLVAYEQYF. In DNA form, the CDR3 reads TGCGCCAGCAGCTTGGTGGCTTACGAGCAGTACTTC. The chain carries TRBV5-1 and TRBJ2-7; D gene uncertain. The germline V gene encodes CDR1 SGHRS and CDR2 YFSETQ. This CDR3 has 12 amino acids. Trimming took off 0 bases at V and 4 bases at J, with 5 bases between the two ends. Supplemented by reference TRBV5-1 and TRBJ2-7, the full variable domain reads KAGVTQTPRYLIKTRGQQVTLSCSPISGHRSVSWYQQTPGQGLQFLFEYFSETQRNKGNFPGRFSGRQFSNSRSEMNVSTLELGDSALYLCASSLVAYEQYFGPGTRLTVT.

This clone turned up a few times. The rearrangement uses TRBV2 and TRBJ2-3; the D gene is possibly TRBD1 (6 bases). The CDR3 runs 15 residues. V was trimmed by 6 bases and J by 0 bases, leaving 13 bases between them. Germline CDR1 SNHLY, CDR2 FYNNEI. The CDR3 DNA sequence: TGTGCCAGCAGAAACGACAGGTTTAGCACAGATACGCAGTATTTT. Amino acid sequence: CASRNDRFSTDTQYF.